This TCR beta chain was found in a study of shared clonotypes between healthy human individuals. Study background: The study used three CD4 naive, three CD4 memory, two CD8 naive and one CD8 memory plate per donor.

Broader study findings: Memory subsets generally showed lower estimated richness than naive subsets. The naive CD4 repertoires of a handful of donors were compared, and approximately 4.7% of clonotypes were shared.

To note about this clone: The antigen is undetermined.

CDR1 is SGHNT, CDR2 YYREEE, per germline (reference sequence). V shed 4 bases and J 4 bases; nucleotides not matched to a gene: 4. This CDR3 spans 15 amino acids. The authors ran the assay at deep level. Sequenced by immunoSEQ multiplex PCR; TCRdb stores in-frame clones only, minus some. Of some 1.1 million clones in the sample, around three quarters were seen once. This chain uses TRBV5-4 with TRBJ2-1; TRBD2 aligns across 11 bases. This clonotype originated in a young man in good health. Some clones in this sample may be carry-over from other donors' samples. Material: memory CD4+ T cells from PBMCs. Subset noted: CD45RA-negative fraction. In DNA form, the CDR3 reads TGTGCCAGCAGCCCGGGACTAGCGGTGTACAATGAGCAGTTCTTC. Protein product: CASSPGLAVYNEQFF.